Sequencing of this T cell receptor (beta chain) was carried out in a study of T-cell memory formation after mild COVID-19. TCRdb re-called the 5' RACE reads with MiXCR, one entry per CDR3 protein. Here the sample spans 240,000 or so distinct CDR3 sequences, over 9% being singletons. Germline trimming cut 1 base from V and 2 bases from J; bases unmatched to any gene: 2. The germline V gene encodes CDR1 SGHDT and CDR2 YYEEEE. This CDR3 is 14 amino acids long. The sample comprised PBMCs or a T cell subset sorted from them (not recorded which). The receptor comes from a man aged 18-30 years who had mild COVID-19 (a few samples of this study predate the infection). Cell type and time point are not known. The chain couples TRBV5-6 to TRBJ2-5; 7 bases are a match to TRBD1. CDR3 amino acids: CASSLLRGQETQYF. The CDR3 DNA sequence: TGTGCCAGCAGCTTGCTCAGGGGGCAAGAGACCCAGTACTTC. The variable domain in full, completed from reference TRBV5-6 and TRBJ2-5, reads DAGVTQSPTHLIKTRGQQVTLRCSPKSGHDTVSWYQQALGQGPQFIFQYYEEEERQRGNFPDRFSGHQFPNYSSELNVNALLLGDSALYLCASSLLRGQETQYFGPGTRLLVL.